This note documents a single TCR beta chain sequence. The antigen this receptor binds is unknown. No per-base quality is available; no much larger clone lies one base away. This sample is drawn from a study of shared clonotypes between healthy human individuals (dated by TCRdb to 2020 to 2021). Background for the entire study: A couple of women and a few men aged 18 to 49 years were included in the cohort. For each donor, CD4 naive and CD4 memory were each run on three plates, CD8 naive on two plates, and CD8 memory on one plate. Blood TCR repertoires of about five healthy adults were deeply sequenced to estimate repertoire size and the extent of clonotype sharing between individuals. Different laboratories and diverse techniques were used to prepare libraries and sequence TCR repertoires, to increase sequencing depth and limit assay-specific biases. Between about 0.85 and 10 billion PBMCs per donor were obtained by leukapheresis. Overall study outcomes, separate from this receptor: Only blood was sampled, and tissue TCR repertoires likely differ from those in blood. Based on pairwise subsampling, the degree of clonotype sharing among donors was expected to be affected by sequencing depth. When a few donors were compared, the shared fraction of clonotypes was around 5% for naive CD4, 3.5% for naive CD8, roughly 2.3% for memory CD4, and roughly 0.4% for memory CD8. Naive subsets generally had larger estimated clonotype richness than memory subsets did. Because the study included a small number of donors, the genetic and exposure-history diversity represented was limited. Higher generation probabilities were observed for clonotypes shared by all four sorted-subset donors than for non-shared clonotypes. Incomplete sequencing was indicated by rarefaction of sorted-subset datasets, despite the large sequencing depth.

Healthy HIV-negative adults with no recently reported acute infections or vaccinations were included as donors. Every donor was a Caucasian adult residing in Nashville, Tennessee, USA. CD4+ T cells were enriched through magnetic negative selection, after which naive cells were positively selected on CD45RA and the remaining negative fraction served as the memory subset. After blood collection by leukapheresis, PBMCs were isolated using Ficoll-Histopaque density gradient centrifugation and then cryopreserved in the vapor phase of liquid nitrogen. Purity and quantity of every magnetically sorted T cell population were checked by analytical flow cytometry. Genomic DNA was isolated from each sorted fraction and quantified by UV absorbance on a Nanodrop 2000c. Using the deep immunoSEQ assay, TCR CDR3 regions were amplified from genomic DNA by multiplex PCR. For each cell subset, the extracted genomic DNA was distributed evenly across all wells of several immunoSEQ 96-well plates, and each plate served as one replicate. For sorted subsets, each replicate PCR was loaded with approximately 190 ng genomic DNA, equivalent to approximately 33,000 T cell genomes. Purified libraries were measured with a Qubit 3.0 fluorometer, size-checked on a Bioanalyzer 2100, and measured again with the KAPA Library Quantification kit. Each immunoSEQ 96-well plate was sequenced on its own single-read 150-cycle Illumina NextSeq 550 flow cell. Turning to the authors' computational methods: The immunoSEQ output contained only junctional sequences without quality scores, so filtering could not match that applied to full-length reads. To assign V/J genes and CDR3, sequences were annotated against IMGT germline references using PyIR, a Python wrapper for IgBLAST v1.9. Reads were filtered out if the reads had weak V/J assignments (E-value above 1e-6), no CDR3, stop codons, out-of-frame junctions, or ambiguous translated residues. V3J clonotypes were defined as sequences sharing the same inferred V gene, J gene, and CDR3 amino acid sequence. Percentage overlap between repertoires was computed as shared unique clonotypes divided by the size of the smaller repertoire. RTK rarefaction, the Chao1 estimator, and Recon v2.1 estimates of unobserved clonotypes were used to assess repertoire richness. Generation probabilities for all TCRbeta clonotypes obtained by the gDNA method from four donors were computed using OLGA. Entries here come from immuneACCESS through TCRdb and include only in-frame sequences with V and J called. Some clones fail to appear in such tables; in the studies checked, an unresolved V gene covers under half of the shortfall, and the cause of the remainder is unknown. The V and J calls and clone size are taken from that table; D and trimming were inferred from the DNA. Recorded for this sample are 170,000 or so clones; 65% to 70% of them occurred a single time. Of the sample, about 9.4% falls within the top ten clones.

Sequenced input: memory CD4+ T cells sorted from blood. Per the publication, the cell subset or site label means: CD45RA-negative fraction. The clonotype comes from a man aged 30-40 years in good health.

The nucleotide sequence is given as TGCGCCAGCAGCTTGGCCCGGCAAGAGACCCAGTACTTC. The encoded protein is CASSLARQETQYF. The rearrangement joined TRBV5-1 to TRBJ2-5, with an unclear D gene assignment. V is pared back by 0 bases and J by 2 bases, with 5 bases lying between the germline termini. The CDR3 starts with the cysteine, ends with the phenylalanine, and has 13 residues. Only the CDR3 region is kept as DNA, spanning 39 bases read in frame from base 1. Taken from the germline V gene, the CDR1 and CDR2 loops are SGHRS and YFSETQ.